The present T cell receptor (beta chain) was sequenced within a study of beta chain features in type 1 diabetes. Study-level findings and limits: Any role of HLA type in TCRB rearrangement remained unresolved here.

The CDR3 runs 10 residues. Germline lookup yields CDR1 MDHEN and CDR2 SYDVKM. V was shortened by 4 bases and J by 7 bases, with 5 bases between the two germline ends. Sorted cells reached over 95% purity in every population. A single count supports this clone. Its antigen is as yet unknown. Sequencing targeted expressed TCRB transcripts, as all isolated RNA had been reverse transcribed. The table came from immunoSEQ multiplex PCR; TCRdb's copy has only in-frame clones and leaves some out. The sample shows a few hundred thousand clones, 25% to 30% of them seen only once. The sample comprised central memory CD4+ T cells from blood. This rearrangement joins TRBV28 to TRBJ2-7, with D unresolved. The sequence was collected from a man in his thirties or forties in good health. The CDR3 sequence is CASSYREQYF. CDR3 coding DNA: TGTGCCAGCAGTTATAGGGAGCAGTACTTC.